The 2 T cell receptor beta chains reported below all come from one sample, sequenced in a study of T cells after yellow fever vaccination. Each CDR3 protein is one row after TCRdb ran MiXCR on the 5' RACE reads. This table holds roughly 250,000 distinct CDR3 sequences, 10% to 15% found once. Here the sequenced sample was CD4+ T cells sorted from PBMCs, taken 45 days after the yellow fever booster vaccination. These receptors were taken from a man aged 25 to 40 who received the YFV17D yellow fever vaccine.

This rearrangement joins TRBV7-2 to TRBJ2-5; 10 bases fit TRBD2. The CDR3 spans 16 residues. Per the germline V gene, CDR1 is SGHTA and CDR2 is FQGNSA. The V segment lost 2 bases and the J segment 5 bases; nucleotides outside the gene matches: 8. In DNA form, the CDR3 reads TGTGCCAGCAGCTTACTATCTAGCGGGAGATCGGAGACCCAGTACTTC. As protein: CASSLLSSGRSETQYF.

The CDR3 DNA reads as TGCAGTGCTGGGGTTACAGGGAGCTCCTACGAGCAGTACTTC. This gives the protein CSAGVTGSSYEQYF. V gene TRBV20-1 combines with J gene TRBJ2-7; TRBD1 might be the D (6 bases). The CDR3 runs to 14 residues. Trimming shortened V by 5 bases and J by 0 bases, and 14 bases separated the two germline ends. CDR1 DFQATT and CDR2 SNEGSKA come from the germline V gene (reference sequence).